This TCR beta chain was retrieved from a study of shared clonotypes between healthy human individuals. This clone was found once. TCRdb's table, derived via immunoSEQ multiplex PCR, lists solely in-frame clones and lacks some. The sample holds fewer than 2.5 million clones, approximately 93% seen once. CDR3 length equals 14 residues. V was clipped by 7 bases and J by 3 bases, with 10 bases between them. Germline CDR1 MDHEN, CDR2 SYDVKM. This TCR derives from a man aged 18 to 35 in good health. Some clones in this sample may be carry-over from other donors' samples. The J gene is TRBJ2-6, the V gene TRBV28; no clear D. Sequenced material: naive CD4+ T cells from PBMCs. Subset indicated: CD45RA+ positively selected. CDR3: CASNVALGANVLTF. In DNA, the CDR3 is TGTGCCAGCAACGTCGCTCTTGGGGCCAACGTCCTGACTTTC.